This T cell receptor beta chain was profiled in a study of OX40 agonist ivuxolimab in advanced cancers. Study outcomes and limitations: The mean number of expanded clones was higher in CD8+ T cells than in CD4+.

This clone was recorded once. What it binds is not known. CDR1 is MNHEY and CDR2 is SVGAGI in the germline V gene. This CDR3 has 13 amino acids. The V and J ends lost 0 bases and 6 bases respectively, with 8 bases between them. Sequencing used immunoSEQ multiplex PCR; TCRdb keeps in-frame clones, though not all of them. This table has some 22,000 clones, about 80% appearing once. The sequence came from an adult with an advanced solid tumor such as melanoma, head and neck, liver or kidney cancer. The material sequenced was CD4+ or CD8+ T cells sorted from blood, taken in a trial of the OX40 agonist ivuxolimab. The J gene is TRBJ1-2, the V gene TRBV6-5; no clear D gene. The CDR3 is CASSYSGPHGYTF. The CDR3 DNA follows: TGTGCCAGCAGTTACTCGGGTCCCCATGGCTACACCTTC.